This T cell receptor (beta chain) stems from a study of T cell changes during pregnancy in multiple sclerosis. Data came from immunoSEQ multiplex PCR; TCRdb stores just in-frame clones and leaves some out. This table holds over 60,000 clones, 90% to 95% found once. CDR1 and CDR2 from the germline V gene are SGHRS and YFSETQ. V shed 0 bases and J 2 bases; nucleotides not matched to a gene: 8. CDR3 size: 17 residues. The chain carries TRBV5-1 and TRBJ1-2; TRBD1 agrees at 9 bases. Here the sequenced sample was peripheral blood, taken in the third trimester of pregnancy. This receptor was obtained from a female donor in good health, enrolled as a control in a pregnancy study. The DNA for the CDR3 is TGCGCCAGCAGCTTGGCCCCTGCGGGACAGGGCAACTATGGCTACACCTTC. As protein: CASSLAPAGQGNYGYTF.